Listed below are T cell receptor beta chains from one sample, sequenced in a study of blood T cell repertoires in COVID-19. The repertoire was sequenced with immunoSEQ multiplex PCR; TCRdb's copy has only in-frame clones and lacks some. Here the sample spans about 140,000 clones, more than 75% being singletons. Sequencing was done on a sample of peripheral blood. The receptors derive from a man aged 55-75 years with acute or convalescent COVID-19. Each CDR3 is given with its conserved first and last residue. The D gene is left open where the match is weak. Some rows have no size entry. The others give once, few or many, or a class for an expanded clone.

>once|TRBV2|TRBJ2-7|TRBD2
TGTGCCAGCAGTGAAAGATTGGCGGGAGGTGGGGAGCAGTACTTC
CASSERLAGGGEQYF
>NA|TRBV28|TRBJ1-4|NA
TGTGCCAGCAGTTTGCACAGTAATGAAAAACTGTTTTTT
CASSLHSNEKLFF
>NA|TRBV7-8|TRBJ2-2|NA
TGTGCCAGCAGCTTACAGGGATACCCCGGGGAGCTGTTTTTT
CASSLQGYPGELFF
>NA|TRBV5-4|TRBJ2-3|NA
TGTGCCAGCAGCTTGGCACCAAGGGGGGGCGGGAGCACAGATACGCAGTATTTT
CASSLAPRGGGSTDTQYF
>NA|TRBV19|TRBJ1-4|NA
TGTGCCAGTAAAAGAACCGGGAGAACTAATGAAAAACTGTTTTTT
CASKRTGRTNEKLFF
>NA|TRBV28|TRBJ2-3|TRBD2
TGTGCCAGCAGTGGACTAGCGGGAAATACAGATACGCAGTATTTT
CASSGLAGNTDTQYF
>NA|TRBV5-1|TRBJ1-2|TRBD1
TGCGCCAGCAGCTTGACCACAGGGGGTGGCTACACCTTC
CASSLTTGGGYTF
>NA|TRBV30|TRBJ1-1|NA
TGTGCCGTCACGTACTACCAACGGAACACTGAAGCTTTCTTT
CAVTYYQRNTEAFF
>once|TRBV29-1|TRBJ1-5|TRBD1
TGCAGCGCGAGCTGGACAGGGCGCCCCGAGTATAGCAATCAGCCCCAGCATTTT
CSASWTGRPEYSNQPQHF
>NA|TRBV30|TRBJ2-7|TRBD1
TGTGCCTGGACTAGACAGGGGGTAAACGAGCAGTACTTC
CAWTRQGVNEQYF
>NA|TRBV30|TRBJ1-4|NA
TGTGCCTACCAACAGACTAATGAAAAACTGTTTTTT
CAYQQTNEKLFF
>NA|TRBV6-1|TRBJ1-6|NA
TGTGCCAGCAGTGCAGACACTAGCTCCTATAATTCACCCCTCCACTTT
CASSADTSSYNSPLHF
>NA|TRBV21-1|TRBJ2-3|NA
TGTGCCAGCAGCAGATGGGGACTAGCGGGACATGGAGATACGCAGTATTTT
CASSRWGLAGHGDTQYF
>few|TRBV6-1|TRBJ1-1|TRBD1
TGTGCCAGCAGTGCTCTGACCACCGGGACAGGGGGCAGGGACACTGAAGCTTTCTTT
CASSALTTGTGGRDTEAFF
>NA|TRBV11-2|TRBJ2-3|NA
TGTGCCAGCAGCCCCGGACTATCCAATACGCAGTATTTT
CASSPGLSNTQYF
>NA|TRBV4-2|TRBJ2-1|TRBD2
TGTGCCAGCAGCCAAGGGACACTAGCGGGAGGATTACATGAGCAGTTCTTC
CASSQGTLAGGLHEQFF
>NA|TRBV2|TRBJ2-5|TRBD1
TGTGCCAGCAGTGGGGACAGGGGGATTCAAGAGACCCAGTACTTC
CASSGDRGIQETQYF
>NA|TRBV28|TRBJ2-1|NA
TGTGCCAGCAGTTTATCTGGACTAAGCTCCTACAATGAGCAGTTCTTC
CASSLSGLSSYNEQFF
>NA|TRBV6-5|TRBJ1-2|NA
TGTGCCAGCAGTTACCGTCCCCGGGTCCCTCTTTATGGCTACACCTTC
CASSYRPRVPLYGYTF
>NA|TRBV6-2/TRBV6-3|TRBJ2-7|NA
TGTGCCAGCAGTTACTCGTTCCGTCTGGAGGGGAGCGAGCAGTACTTC
CASSYSFRLEGSEQYF
>NA|TRBV5-1|TRBJ2-3|TRBD2
TGCGCCAGCAGGGGGTACGGACTAGCGATTAGCACAGATACGCAGTATTTT
CASRGYGLAISTDTQYF
>NA|TRBV7-3|TRBJ2-4|TRBD1
TGTGCCAGCAGCTTAAAGGGACAGGGGACCCTTCAGTACTTC
CASSLKGQGTLQYF
>NA|TRBV6-5|TRBJ1-1|TRBD1
TGTGCCAGCAGTTACTGGACAGGGCAGGGGACTGAAGCTTTCTTT
CASSYWTGQGTEAFF
>few|TRBV3-1/TRBV3-2|TRBJ2-1|TRBD1
TGTGCCAGCAGCCCGAGCCGACAGGGGGCTTACTACAATGAGCAGTTCTTC
CASSPSRQGAYYNEQFF
>NA|TRBV7-8|TRBJ1-1|NA
TGTGCCAGCAGCTTGTCCCAGGGGCACACTGAAGCTTTCTTT
CASSLSQGHTEAFF
>NA|TRBV6-5|TRBJ1-1|TRBD1
TGTGCCAGTACCGGACAGGGAGGGACCACTGAAGCTTTCTTT
CASTGQGGTTEAFF
>once|TRBV5-1|TRBJ2-1|TRBD2
TGCGCCAGCAGCTTGGGGCCTAGCGGCTCCTACAATGAGCAGTTCTTC
CASSLGPSGSYNEQFF
>NA|TRBV24-1|TRBJ1-1|NA
TGTGCCACCAACCCGACAGAGAACACTGAAGCTTTCTTT
CATNPTENTEAFF
>NA|TRBV28|TRBJ2-7|NA
TGTGCCAGCACCCCGGTAGAGGCCAACTCCTACGAGCAGTACTTC
CASTPVEANSYEQYF
>NA|TRBV11-2|TRBJ2-5|NA
TGTGCCAGCAGCTTAGTTTTCGGAGGGTACCAAGAGACCCAGTACTTC
CASSLVFGGYQETQYF
>NA|TRBV7-6|TRBJ2-2|TRBD2
TGTGCCAGCAGCAACAGACTAGCGGGAGAGGTCGGGGAGCTGTTTTTT
CASSNRLAGEVGELFF
>many|TRBV28|TRBJ2-3|NA
TGTGCCAGCAGTTTCCTGCGGGGACTTGATCTTCGCACAGATACGCAGTATTTT
CASSFLRGLDLRTDTQYF
>NA|TRBV19|TRBJ2-1|TRBD2
TGTGCCAGTAGTATGCTAGCGGGGACTTACAATGAGCAGTTCTTC
CASSMLAGTYNEQFF
>NA|TRBV5-6|TRBJ2-3|NA
TGTGCCAGCAGCTTAGGCCAGGGGTTCACTCATACGCAGTATTTT
CASSLGQGFTHTQYF
>NA|TRBV7-2|TRBJ2-1|TRBD1
TGTGCCAGCAGCTTATGGACAGGGTCCTACAATGAGCAGTTCTTC
CASSLWTGSYNEQFF
>NA|TRBV4-1|TRBJ2-2|TRBD2
TGCGCCAGCAGCCAAGACCCTGAGCGGGGGAACACCGGGGAGCTGTTTTTT
CASSQDPERGNTGELFF
>few|TRBV7-8|TRBJ1-1|TRBD1
TGTGCCAGCAGCCTAACAGGGGGAACTGAAGCTTTCTTT
CASSLTGGTEAFF
>NA|TRBV5-1|TRBJ1-6|NA
TGCGCCAGCAGCTTGGTAGGGAGCGATTCACCCCTCCACTTT
CASSLVGSDSPLHF
>NA|TRBV5-1|TRBJ2-1|NA
TGCGCCAGCAGCTTGGCCCTAGACAATGAGCAGTTCTTC
CASSLALDNEQFF
>few|TRBV6-5|TRBJ2-3|NA
TGTGCCAGCAGTTACGGCGGGCCTTTCACAGATACGCAGTATTTT
CASSYGGPFTDTQYF
>few|TRBV30|TRBJ1-6|NA
TGTGCCTGGAGTGTACTTACAGTACGATATAATTCACCCCTCCACTTT
CAWSVLTVRYNSPLHF
>NA|TRBV5-8|TRBJ2-6|NA
TGTGCCAGCAGCTTGAAGGGGTCGGCAGCTGGGGCCAACGTCCTGACTTTC
CASSLKGSAAGANVLTF
>NA|TRBV7-7|TRBJ2-5|TRBD1
TGTGCCAGCAGCGACAGGGATGGGGAGACCCAGTACTTC
CASSDRDGETQYF
>NA|TRBV7-8|TRBJ1-1|TRBD1
TGTGCCAGCAGGGGTACAGGGGGGGGCACTGAAGCTTTCTTT
CASRGTGGGTEAFF
>NA|TRBV3-1/TRBV3-2|TRBJ2-1|NA
TGTGCCAGCAGCCCTCAGGGGTCCTACAATGAGCAGTTCTTC
CASSPQGSYNEQFF
>NA|TRBV27|TRBJ1-5|NA
TGTGCCAGCAGTCCATTAACAGGGCTAAGGAGCAATCAGCCCCAGCATTTT
CASSPLTGLRSNQPQHF